These 23 T cell receptor beta chains were all obtained from the same sample, sequenced in a study of vaccination and CD4 T cells after COVID-19. Sequencing of the DNA from cultured CD4+ T cells was carried out with the Oncomine TCR Beta short-read assay. MiXCR was run by TCRdb on the PCR reads, yielding one entry per CDR3 protein. The top ten hold under 25% of the sample, which has fewer than 6,500 distinct CDR3 sequences, more than 15% seen once. The treatment: approximately nine-day PBMC culture with coronavirus spike peptide pools or control peptides (ViraFEST assay). Which antigens these TCRs recognize remains unknown. The specimen sequenced was CD4+ T cells from blood, cultured in vitro. The receptors shown here come from a human donor who had recovered from COVID-19.

The chain uses TRBV27 and TRBJ2-5, with D unresolved. The V end was cut by 5 bases, the J end by 2 bases, with 9 bases between. Germline V gives CDR1 MNHEY, CDR2 SMNVEV (reference sequence). The CDR3 has 13 residues. As DNA, the CDR3 is TGTGCCAGCAGTCCCCTGCTACAAGAGACCCAGTACTTC. Translated, it gives CASSPLLQETQYF.

This clonotype was found a few times. The V call is TRBV18, the J call TRBJ2-1, with a possible D match to TRBD2 (5 bases). Germline V lookup: CDR1 KGHSH, CDR2 LQKENI. CDR3 length: 13 residues. V gave up 3 bases and J gave up 4 bases, with 7 bases separating them. As DNA, the CDR3 is TGTGCCAGCTCACCGCCGGGATACAATGAGCAGTTCTTC. It specifies CASSPPGYNEQFF.

Sample share makes this clonotype medium-sized. CDR3 loop: CASRPTGGYQPQHF. CDR3 in DNA: TGTGCCAGCAGGCCGACAGGGGGCTACCAGCCCCAGCATTTT. The rearrangement joins TRBV6-2 or TRBV6-3 to TRBJ1-5; 10 bases are shared with TRBD1. Germline loops: CDR1 MNHEY, CDR2 SVGEGT. The CDR3 extends over 14 amino acids. The V gene end was trimmed by 6 bases and the J gene end by 7 bases; junction bases not matched to a gene: 6.

By share of the sample, this clonotype is medium-sized. The chain carries TRBV7-2 and TRBJ1-5; D call uncertain. V lost 1 base and J lost 0, with 4 bases in between. This CDR3 spans 14 amino acids. Germline lookup yields CDR1 SGHTA and CDR2 FQGNSA. The CDR3 DNA reads TGTGCCAGCAGCTTAGAAGGTAGCAATCAGCCCCAGCATTTT. Translated, it gives CASSLEGSNQPQHF. Complete variable domain (other parts from reference TRBV7-2 and TRBJ1-5): GAGVSQSPSNKVTEKGKDVELRCDPISGHTALYWYRQSLGQGLEFLIYFQGNSAPDKSGLPSDRFSAERTGGSVSTLTIQRTQQEDSAVYLCASSLEGSNQPQHFGDGTRLSIL.

The CDR3 region is CASSLGTTNAHEQFF. CDR3 DNA sequence: TGTGCCAGCAGCTTAGGGACCACGAATGCCCATGAGCAGTTCTTC. This chain links TRBV11-2 with TRBJ2-1; no clear D gene. V was trimmed by 1 base and J by 8 bases, leaving 15 bases between them. The CDR3 sequence is 15 residues long. Germline V gene lookup returns CDR1 SGHAT and CDR2 FQNNGV. The full variable domain, with the rest looked up from reference TRBV11-2 and TRBJ2-1, is EAGVAQSPRYKIIEKRQSVAFWCNPISGHATLYWYQQILGQGPKLLIQFQNNGVVDDSQLPKDRFSAERLKGVDSTLKIQPAKLEDSAVYLCASSLGTTNAHEQFFGPGTRLTVL.

This chain connects TRBV20-1 to TRBJ2-1; D gene unclear. Trimming shortened V by 6 bases and J by 0 bases, and 18 bases separated the two germline ends. This CDR3 contains 16 residues. Germline V CDR1 and CDR2: DFQATT, SNEGSKA (reference sequence). The CDR3 sequence: CSADAWRMSSYNEQFF. The CDR3 bases are TGCAGTGCAGACGCGTGGAGAATGAGCTCCTACAATGAGCAGTTCTTC.

This clonotype was seen a handful of times. The genes are TRBV18 and TRBJ2-1; D is possibly TRBD2 (6 bases). CDR1 is KGHSH, CDR2 LQKENI, per germline. CDR3 length equals 15 residues. V shed 5 bases and J shed 0 bases, with 11 bases lying between them. CDR3 loop: CASSAMTSSYNEQFF. CDR3 DNA sequence: TGTGCCAGCTCAGCAATGACTAGCTCCTACAATGAGCAGTTCTTC. Full variable domain (remainder filled in from reference TRBV18 and TRBJ2-1): NAGVMQNPRHLVRRRGQEARLRCSPMKGHSHVYWYRQLPEEGLKFMVYLQKENIIDESGMPKERFSAEFPKEGPSILRIQQVVRGDSAAYFCASSAMTSSYNEQFFGPGTRLTVL.

The V call is TRBV4-2, the J call TRBJ2-5; 9 nucleotides match TRBD1. CDR1 LGHNA and CDR2 YNFKEQ come from the germline V gene. V dropped 0 bases and J dropped 1; count of bases not matched to a gene: 6. CDR3 length: 17 residues. The CDR3 reads CASSQDPGTGPQETQYF. CDR3 in DNA: TGTGCCAGCAGCCAAGATCCGGGGACAGGGCCCCAAGAGACCCAGTACTTC.

In its sample, this clonotype ranks as medium-sized. The V and J genes are TRBV6-1 and TRBJ1-1, with 7 bases matching TRBD1. Germline V CDR1 and CDR2: MNHNS, SASEGT. J was trimmed by 2 bases and V by 11 bases; bases with no gene match: 11. This CDR3 spans 14 amino acids. CDR3: CAGTEGTVNTEAFF. In nucleotides, the CDR3 is TGTGCCGGGACGGAGGGGACAGTCAACACTGAAGCTTTCTTT.

This clonotype was recorded a few times. The chain combines TRBV6-1 with TRBJ1-6; a possible D gene is TRBD1 (5 bases). Germline values: CDR1 MNHNS, CDR2 SASEGT. The V gene lost 1 base and the J gene lost 10 bases, with 14 bases spanning the gap. The CDR3 runs 15 residues. CDR3 residues: CASSEGQGIVSPLHF. CDR3 in DNA: TGTGCCAGCAGTGAAGGGCAGGGAATTGTATCACCCCTCCACTTT.

This clonotype has only a few counts. The chain employs TRBV4-1 and TRBJ2-1, with D possibly matching TRBD1 (6 bases). Trimming pared 2 bases from V and 2 bases from J, leaving 10 bases between. Germline loops: CDR1 MGHRA, CDR2 YSYEKL. The CDR3 covers 15 residues. The CDR3 DNA sequence: TGCGCCAGCAGCCAAAACAGGGCAACCTACAATGAGCAGTTCTTC. Protein: CASSQNRATYNEQFF.

Of note for this clonotype: One end of the junction is discordant with germline, which a read error may explain. The chain couples TRBV7-7 to TRBJ2-1; D is undetermined. CDR1 and CDR2 from the germline V gene are SSHAT and FNYEAQ (reference sequence). CDR3 length equals 14 residues. CDR3 coding DNA: TGTGCTAGCAGCCCCGCAGGTCTCCCCAATGAGCAGTTCTTC. It yields the protein CASSPAGLPNEQFF.

This clonotype was counted between two and nine times. The chain uses TRBV19 and TRBJ1-2, with D hard to call. There are 16 residues in the CDR3. V lost 4 bases and J lost 2, with 17 bases in between. The germline gives CDR1 LNHDA, CDR2 SQIVND (reference sequence). CDR3 amino acids: CASSNPLRTGNYGYTF. The CDR3, as DNA: TGTGCCAGTAGTAATCCATTAAGGACGGGAAACTATGGCTACACCTTC.

The chain combines TRBV6-2 or TRBV6-3 with TRBJ2-2; 13 bases agree with TRBD2. The CDR3 sequence is 17 residues long. V shed 6 bases and J 3 bases; nucleotides not matched to a gene: 7. The germline gives CDR1 MNHEY, CDR2 SVGEGT. CDR3 nucleotides: TGTGCCAGCAGCAAACTAGCGGGGGGGCCCCACACCGGGGAGCTGTTTTTT. This encodes CASSKLAGGPHTGELFF.

The V call is TRBV6-5, the J call TRBJ1-2; 7 positions agree with TRBD1. V trimming: 2 bases; J trimming: 5 bases; junction bases outside the gene matches: 5. The CDR3 sequence is 14 residues long. CDR1 and CDR2 from the germline V gene are MNHEY and SVGAGI. CDR3 region: CASSYDRVGYGYTF. Written as DNA, the CDR3 is TGTGCCAGCAGTTACGACAGGGTGGGGTATGGCTACACCTTC.

This clonotype rates as medium-sized. The chain links TRBV11-3 to TRBJ2-5, with D perhaps assigned TRBD1 or TRBD2 (5 bases each). The CDR3 has 16 residues. Per the germline V gene, CDR1 is SGHNT and CDR2 is YENEEA. The germline V and J ends were trimmed by 4 bases and 2 bases, with 17 bases remaining between them. The CDR3 DNA follows: TGTGCCAGCAGCTCCGGGGCAAATTGGGGGCAAGAGACCCAGTACTTC. It is translated as CASSSGANWGQETQYF.

This clonotype was picked up a small number of times. The V gene is TRBV6-1, the J gene TRBJ1-2, with 7 bases aligning to TRBD1. Germline V gene lookup returns CDR1 MNHNS and CDR2 SASEGT. The CDR3 runs 12 residues. The V segment lost 5 bases and the J segment 6 bases; nucleotides outside the gene matches: 3. CDR3 bases: TGTGCCAGCAGTAAAGACAGGGATGGCTACACCTTC. This encodes CASSKDRDGYTF.

Points on this clonotype: No conserved phenylalanine or tryptophan is present at the end of the CDR3, so a read error is the likely explanation. This chain uses TRBV28 with TRBJ1-2; no firm D call. Trimming cost V 3 bases and J 8 bases, with 22 bases left between them. The CDR3 has 16 residues. Germline V gives CDR1 MDHEN, CDR2 SYDVKM. CDR3 sequence (DNA): TGTGCCAGCAGTTTCTGGTTTCGGGGAGGGTCGGGCGGCTACACCTCC. This translates into CASSFWFRGGSGGYTS.

The gene calls are TRBV28 and TRBJ1-6; 7 bases map to TRBD1. This CDR3 spans 15 amino acids. Germline-derived CDR1 and CDR2 are MDHEN and SYDVKM. The J segment lost 9 bases and the V segment lost 1 base, leaving 6 bases of the junction unmatched. CDR3 sequence: CASSLYARQGSPLHF. The CDR3, as DNA: TGTGCCAGCAGTTTATACGCCCGACAGGGTTCACCCCTCCACTTT.

There are a few counts of this clonotype. V is TRBV28 and J is TRBJ1-5; D gene uncertain. Trimming removed 8 bases at V and 5 bases at J, with 10 bases between. CDR1 MDHEN and CDR2 SYDVKM come from the germline V gene. CDR3 length: 12 residues. The CDR3 DNA sequence: TGTGCCAGCCGACACGCTGATCAGCCCCAGCATTTT. Its protein product is CASRHADQPQHF. Full variable domain (outside the CDR3, taken from reference TRBV28 and TRBJ1-5): DVKVTQSSRYLVKRTGEKVFLECVQDMDHENMFWYRQDPGLGLRLIYFSYDVKMKEKGDIPEGYSVSREKKERFSLILESASTNQTSMYLCASRHADQPQHFGDGTRLSIL.

This clonotype was found a few times. This sequence joins TRBV20-1 and TRBJ2-1, with 7 bases matching TRBD2. V lost 6 bases and J lost 9; bases outside the gene matches: 8. Germline assignment: CDR1 DFQATT and CDR2 SNEGSKA (reference sequence). This CDR3 has 12 residues. In DNA form, the CDR3 reads TGCAGTGCCGCCGGCGGGAGACGTGAGCAGTTCTTC. This codes for CSAAGGRREQFF.

This chain uses TRBV19 with TRBJ2-3, with D unresolved. With 3 bases removed from V and 2 bases from J, the gap between germline ends came to 6 bases. This CDR3 contains 13 residues. CDR1 LNHDA and CDR2 SQIVND come from the germline V gene (reference sequence). The CDR3 loop is CASSMAHTDTQYF. In DNA form, the CDR3 reads TGTGCCAGTAGTATGGCCCACACAGATACGCAGTATTTT.

In its sample, this clonotype was seen a few times. The chain combines TRBV11-3 with TRBJ2-1; TRBD1 is a possible D gene (6 bases). Germline values: CDR1 SGHNT, CDR2 YENEEA. This CDR3 has 17 amino acids. V gave up 1 base and J gave up 5 bases, with 18 bases separating them. CDR3 bases: TGTGCCAGCAGCTTAGGTGGATGGGGGCGGGTGAACAATGAGCAGTTCTTC. Translated, it gives CASSLGGWGRVNNEQFF.